The clone carrying this T cell receptor (beta chain) occurred many times. Its specificity is unknown. In TCRdb, the reads were re-called with MiXCR into one record per CDR3 protein. The data show about 260,000 distinct CDR3 sequences, 12% to 15% seen once. The ends were cut back, 2 bases at V and 6 bases at J, with 13 bases in the middle. CDR1 and CDR2 from the germline V gene are SGHVS and FQNEAQ. The CDR3 loop spans 15 amino acids. This specimen comes from a study of T cell repertoires in cytomegalovirus infection. Background on the study: Matching HLA type and CMV infection were both indicated by public TCR beta signatures. Whole-study findings and limits: Individuals carrying CMV plus the relevant HLA were identified by cumulative frequency of public TCR beta families. What dominated the ex vivo response were HLA-C-restricted CMV-specific TCR beta clonotypes.

The TCR was taken from a human donor in good health (CMV status not recorded). Some clones in this sample may be carry-over from other donors' samples. The rearrangement links TRBV7-8 to TRBJ1-4; D ambiguous. Sequenced input: PBMCs. The CDR3 DNA reads TGTGCCAGCAGCTTACGCACGGGCTCCTATGAAAAACTGTTTTTT. Translated: CASSLRTGSYEKLFF. The variable domain in full, completed from reference TRBV7-8 and TRBJ1-4, reads GAGVSQSPRYKVAKRGQDVALRCDPISGHVSLFWYQQALGQGPEFLTYFQNEAQLDKSGLPSDRFFAERPEGSVSTLKIQRTQQEDSAVYLCASSLRTGSYEKLFFGSGTQLSVL.